This TCR beta chain emerged from a study of CD8 T cells in Susac syndrome. Study at large: When blood was collected, patients with Susac syndrome were therapy-naive, were taking corticosteroids, or were receiving intravenous immunoglobulin alone. Study-wide results and limits: Across the total CD8+ repertoires, about 17 Susac-specific public clones were detected, and across the CD8+ TEMRA repertoires, several such clones were detected.

RNA amounts of about 0.5 to 1 ug underwent reverse transcription with random hexamers. Using its own MiXCR run on the immunoSEQ multiplex PCR reads, TCRdb lists one record per CDR3 protein. The table lists 95,000 to 150,000 distinct CDR3 sequences, 90% to 95% of them singletons, with more than 0.2% in the top ten. TEMRA cells were FACS-enriched, unlike CD8+ and CD4+ T cells, which were negatively isolated. Comments on this clonotype: Its antigen is still unknown.

With V trimmed by 6 bases and J by 7 bases, 6 bases remained unmatched. The CDR3 is made up of 14 amino acids. The germline CDR1 and CDR2 sequences are SEHNR and FQNEAQ (reference sequence). The chain has TRBV7-9 and TRBJ2-1, with 10 bases that match TRBD1. The sequence derives from a human donor with Susac syndrome. Material: CD8+ T cells from PBMCs. The CDR3 DNA reads as TGTGCCAGCAGGGCCGGGACAGGGGATAATGAGCAGTTCTTC. Amino acids: CASRAGTGDNEQFF.